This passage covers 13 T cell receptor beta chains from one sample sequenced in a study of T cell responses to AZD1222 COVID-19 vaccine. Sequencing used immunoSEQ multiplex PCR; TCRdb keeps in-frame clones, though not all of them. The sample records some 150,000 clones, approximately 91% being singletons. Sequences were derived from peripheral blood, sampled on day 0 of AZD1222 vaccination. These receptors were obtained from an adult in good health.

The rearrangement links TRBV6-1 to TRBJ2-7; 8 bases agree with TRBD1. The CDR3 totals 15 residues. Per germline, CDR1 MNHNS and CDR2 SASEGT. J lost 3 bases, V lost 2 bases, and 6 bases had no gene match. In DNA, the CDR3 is TGTGCCAGCAGTGAAACCGGGACAGGAAGCTACGAGCAGTACTTC. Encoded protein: CASSETGTGSYEQYF.

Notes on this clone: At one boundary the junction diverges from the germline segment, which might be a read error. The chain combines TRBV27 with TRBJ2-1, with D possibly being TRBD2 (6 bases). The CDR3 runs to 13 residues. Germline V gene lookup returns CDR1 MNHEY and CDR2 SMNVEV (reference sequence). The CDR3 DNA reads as TGTGCCAGCAGTCCCCGGCGGGGCAATGGGCAGTTCTTC. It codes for CASSPRRGNGQFF.

This chain's CDR3 is CASSSRQLLAKNIQYF. Here the CDR3 DNA reads TGTGCCAGCAGCTCCCGACAGTTACTAGCCAAAAACATTCAGTACTTC. The chain joins TRBV5-4 to TRBJ2-4; possible D gene TRBD1, 5 bases. CDR3 length: 16 amino acids. V was cut by 3 bases and J by 0 bases, with 13 bases left in between. Germline-derived CDR1 and CDR2 are SGHNT and YYREEE (reference sequence).

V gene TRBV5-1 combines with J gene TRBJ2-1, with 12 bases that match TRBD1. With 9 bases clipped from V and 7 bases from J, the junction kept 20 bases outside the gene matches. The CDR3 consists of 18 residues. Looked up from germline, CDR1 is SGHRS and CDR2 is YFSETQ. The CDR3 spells CATHQGQGATGGYNEQFF. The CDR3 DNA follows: TGCGCCACCCACCAGGGACAGGGGGCGACGGGGGGATATAATGAGCAGTTCTTC.

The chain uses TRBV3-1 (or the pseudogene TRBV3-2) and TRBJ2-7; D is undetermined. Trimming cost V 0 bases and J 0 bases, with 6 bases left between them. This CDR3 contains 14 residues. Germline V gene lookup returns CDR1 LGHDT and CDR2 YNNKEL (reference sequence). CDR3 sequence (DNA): TGTGCCAGCAGCCAAGATATGGGCTCCTACGAGCAGTACTTC. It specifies CASSQDMGSYEQYF.

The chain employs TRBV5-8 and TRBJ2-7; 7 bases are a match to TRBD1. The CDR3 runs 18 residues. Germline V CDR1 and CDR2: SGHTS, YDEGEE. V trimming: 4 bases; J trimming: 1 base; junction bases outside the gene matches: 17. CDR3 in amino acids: CASSLNDRVLRTSYEQYF. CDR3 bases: TGTGCCAGCAGCCTGAATGACAGGGTTCTGAGGACTTCCTACGAGCAGTACTTC.

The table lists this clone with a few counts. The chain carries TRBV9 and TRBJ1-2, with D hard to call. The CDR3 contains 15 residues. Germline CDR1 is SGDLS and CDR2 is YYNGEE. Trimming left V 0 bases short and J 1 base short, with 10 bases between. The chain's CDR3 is CASSVGEVINYGYTF. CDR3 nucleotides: TGTGCCAGCAGCGTAGGCGAAGTAATTAACTATGGCTACACCTTC.

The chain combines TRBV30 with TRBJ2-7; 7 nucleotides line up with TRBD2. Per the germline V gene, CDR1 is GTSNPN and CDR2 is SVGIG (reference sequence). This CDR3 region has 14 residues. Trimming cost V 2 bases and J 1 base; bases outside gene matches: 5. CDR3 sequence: CAWSLGGSSYEQYF. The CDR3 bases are TGTGCCTGGAGTTTAGGCGGGAGTTCCTACGAGCAGTACTTC.

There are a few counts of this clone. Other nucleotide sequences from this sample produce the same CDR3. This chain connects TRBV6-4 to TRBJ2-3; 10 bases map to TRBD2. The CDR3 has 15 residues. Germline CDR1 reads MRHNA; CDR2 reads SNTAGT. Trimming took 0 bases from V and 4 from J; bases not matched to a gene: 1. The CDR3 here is CASSDSAGGPDTQYF. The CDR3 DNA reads TGTGCCAGCAGTGACTCAGCGGGGGGGCCAGATACGCAGTATTTT.

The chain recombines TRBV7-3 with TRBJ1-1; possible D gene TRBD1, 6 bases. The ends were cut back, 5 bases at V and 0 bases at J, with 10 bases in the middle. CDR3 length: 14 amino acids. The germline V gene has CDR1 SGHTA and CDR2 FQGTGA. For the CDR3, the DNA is TGTGCCAGCAGCCCGGGGACAATGAACACTGAAGCTTTCTTT. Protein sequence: CASSPGTMNTEAFF.

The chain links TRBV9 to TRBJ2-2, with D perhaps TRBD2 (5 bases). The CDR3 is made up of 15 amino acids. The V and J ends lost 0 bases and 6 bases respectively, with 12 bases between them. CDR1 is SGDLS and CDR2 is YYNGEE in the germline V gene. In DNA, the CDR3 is TGTGCCAGCAGCGTAGTAAGCGGTACGGCCGGGGAGCTGTTTTTT. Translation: CASSVVSGTAGELFF.

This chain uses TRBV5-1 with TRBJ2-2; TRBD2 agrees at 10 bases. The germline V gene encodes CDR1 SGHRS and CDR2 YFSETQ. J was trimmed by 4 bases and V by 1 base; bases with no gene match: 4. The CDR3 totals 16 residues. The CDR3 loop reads CASSLSGRATTGELFF. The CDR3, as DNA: TGCGCCAGCAGCTTGAGCGGGAGGGCCACCACCGGGGAGCTGTTTTTT.

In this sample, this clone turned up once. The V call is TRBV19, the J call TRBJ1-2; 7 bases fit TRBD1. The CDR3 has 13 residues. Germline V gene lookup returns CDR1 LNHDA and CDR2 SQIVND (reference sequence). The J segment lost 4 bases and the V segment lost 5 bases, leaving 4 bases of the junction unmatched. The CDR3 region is CASSPTGSYGYTF. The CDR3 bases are TGTGCCAGTAGTCCGACAGGGAGCTATGGCTACACCTTC.